This T cell receptor beta chain was profiled in a study of shared clonotypes between healthy human individuals. The protocol was immunoSEQ multiplex PCR, while the TCRdb copy is restricted to in-frame clones and leaves out a portion. The repertoire has about 1 million clones, about 75% of them found once; the top ten carry approximately 1.5%. Concerning this clone itself: Its cognate antigen is unknown.

The V end lost 4 bases, the J end lost 6 bases, and 5 bases lay between the germline ends. This CDR3 spans 11 amino acids. CDR1 is ENHRY, CDR2 SYGVKD, per germline. Study-level findings and limits: A few donors had roughly 5% of their naive CD4 clonotypes in common. Blood alone was sampled, and tissue repertoires likely differ.

Memory CD4+ cells were the fraction left after CD45RA+ naive selection. This clonotype was sampled from a man aged 18-30 years in good health. The chain combines TRBV10-3 with TRBJ2-3; D gene ambiguous. Input material: memory CD4+ T cells sorted from blood. The subset here: CD45RA-negative fraction. CDR3 sequence: CAISARDTQYF. CDR3 coding DNA: TGTGCCATCAGTGCTCGCGATACGCAGTATTTT.